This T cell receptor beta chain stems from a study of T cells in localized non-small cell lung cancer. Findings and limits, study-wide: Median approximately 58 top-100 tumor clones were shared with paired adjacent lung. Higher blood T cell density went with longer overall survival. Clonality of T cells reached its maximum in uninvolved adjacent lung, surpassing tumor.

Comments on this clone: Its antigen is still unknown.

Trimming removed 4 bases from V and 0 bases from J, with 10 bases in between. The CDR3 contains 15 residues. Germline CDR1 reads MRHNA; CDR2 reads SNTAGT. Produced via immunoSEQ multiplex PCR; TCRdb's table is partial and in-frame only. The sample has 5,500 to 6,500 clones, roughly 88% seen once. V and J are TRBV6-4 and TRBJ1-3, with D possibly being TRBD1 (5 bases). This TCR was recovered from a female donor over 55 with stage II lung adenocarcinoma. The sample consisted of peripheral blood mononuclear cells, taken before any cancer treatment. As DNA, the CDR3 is TGTGCCAGCAGTGCCCTCCAGGGCTCTGGAAACACCATATATTTT. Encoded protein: CASSALQGSGNTIYF.